This paragraph covers one T cell receptor beta chain sequence. Antigen specificity is unknown. This specimen comes from a study of T cell responses to AZD1222 COVID-19 vaccine. General observations from the study: White British donors predominated, females outnumbered males, and clonal diversity was possibly underestimated. Spike-specific TCR breadth and depth both grew after two AZD1222 doses.

J lost 5 bases, V lost 2 bases, and 13 bases had no gene match. Germline assignment: CDR1 SGHRS and CDR2 YFSETQ. The CDR3 is made up of 17 amino acids. The assay was immunoSEQ multiplex PCR, and TCRdb's table has in-frame clones only and misses some. The table includes roughly 120,000 clones, 88% detected once. The material was peripheral blood, obtained on day 0 of AZD1222 vaccination. The sequence derives from an adult in good health. V and J are TRBV5-1 and TRBJ2-5; 9 bases fit TRBD2. This CDR3 reads CASSLAPYSGGPETQYF. The CDR3 DNA reads TGCGCCAGCAGCTTAGCCCCTTATAGCGGGGGCCCGGAGACCCAGTACTTC.